These T cell receptor beta chains were read from a single sample in a study of technical replicates of blood from several donors. Using immunoSEQ multiplex PCR, the repertoire was profiled, and TCRdb retains in-frame clones only, with some absent. In the table there are under 100,000 clones, roughly 85% of which are singletons. The sequenced sample was PBMCs. The receptors were gathered from a human donor in good health. Some clones in this sample may be carry-over from other donors' samples. Each CDR3 is given with its conserved first and last residue. The D gene is left open where the match is weak.

TRBV6-1	TRBJ2-6	TRBD1	TGTGCCAGCATTCAGGGGGCAGGGGCCAACGTCCTGACTTTC	CASIQGAGANVLTF
TRBV18	TRBJ2-3	TRBD1	TGTGCCAGCTCACCCGGGCCACAGGGGACGCAGTATTTT	CASSPGPQGTQYF
TRBV21-1	TRBJ1-1	NA	TGTGCCAGCAGCAAAGGTCGGACAGGGGGCCCCGAAGCTTTCTTT	CASSKGRTGGPEAFF
TRBV11-2	TRBJ1-1	TRBD1	TGTGCCAGCAGCGCACAGGGGGCGCGAACTGAAGCTTTCTTT	CASSAQGARTEAFF
TRBV5-1	TRBJ2-1	NA	TGCGCCAGCAGCTTGGATGCGGGGTTGGGCGGGGAGCAGTTCTTC	CASSLDAGLGGEQFF
TRBV19	TRBJ1-5	NA	TGTGCCAGTAGTATCGGGCAGGGGTACAATCAGCCCCAGCATTTT	CASSIGQGYNQPQHF
TRBV7-2	TRBJ2-7	TRBD2	TGTGCCAGCAGCTTTAGCGGGGGGCCCTACGAGCAGTACTTC	CASSFSGGPYEQYF
TRBV7-2	TRBJ2-2	NA	TGTGCCATCACGGGGAAGATCACCGGGGAGCTGTTTTTT	CAITGKITGELFF
TRBV7-8	TRBJ2-2	TRBD2	TGTGCCGCTGGGGGGGAGAACACCGGGGAGCTGTTTTTT	CAAGGENTGELFF
TRBV6-5	TRBJ2-7	TRBD1	TGTGCCAGCAGTTACTCGTCGCAGGGGGCGCTTGGGGAGCAGTACTTC	CASSYSSQGALGEQYF
TRBV4-3	TRBJ1-1	NA	TGCGCCAGCAGCCAAGAGGCTGGGACTGGCACTGAAGCTTTCTTT	CASSQEAGTGTEAFF
TRBV5-1	TRBJ1-1	NA	TGCGCCAGCAGCTTGGGGGCCTCTATGAACACTGAAGCTTTCTTT	CASSLGASMNTEAFF